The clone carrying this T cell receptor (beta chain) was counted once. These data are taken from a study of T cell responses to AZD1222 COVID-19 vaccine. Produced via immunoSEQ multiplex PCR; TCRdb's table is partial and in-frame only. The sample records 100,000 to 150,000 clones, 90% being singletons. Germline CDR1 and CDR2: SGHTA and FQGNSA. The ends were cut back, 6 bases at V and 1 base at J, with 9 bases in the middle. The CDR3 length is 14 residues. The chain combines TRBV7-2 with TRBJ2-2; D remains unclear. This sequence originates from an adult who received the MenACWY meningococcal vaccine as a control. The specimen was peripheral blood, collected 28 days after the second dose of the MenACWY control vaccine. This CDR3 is CASRENLNTGELFF. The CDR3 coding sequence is TGTGCCAGCAGGGAAAACTTGAACACCGGGGAGCTGTTTTTT.